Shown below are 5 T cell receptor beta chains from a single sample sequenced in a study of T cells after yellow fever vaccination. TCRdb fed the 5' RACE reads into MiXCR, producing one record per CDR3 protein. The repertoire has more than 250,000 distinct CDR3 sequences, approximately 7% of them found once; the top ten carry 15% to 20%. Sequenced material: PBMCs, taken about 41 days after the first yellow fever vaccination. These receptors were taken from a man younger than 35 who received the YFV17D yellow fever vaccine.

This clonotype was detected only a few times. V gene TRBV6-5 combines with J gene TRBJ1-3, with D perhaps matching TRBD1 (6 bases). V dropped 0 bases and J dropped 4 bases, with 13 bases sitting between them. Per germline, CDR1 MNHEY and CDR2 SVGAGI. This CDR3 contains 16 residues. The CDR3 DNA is TGTGCCAGCAGTTACTCGTTGGCAGGGACAGGAAACACCATATATTTT. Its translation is CASSYSLAGTGNTIYF.

CDR3 loop: CASRLTSGVTDTQYF. Written as DNA, the CDR3 is TGCGCCAGCAGGTTAACTAGCGGGGTAACAGATACGCAGTATTTT. This chain connects TRBV4-1 to TRBJ2-3; 10 bases line up with TRBD2. The CDR3 loop spans 15 amino acids. Unmatched junction bases numbered 6, after V lost 6 bases and J lost 3 bases. The V gene's germline CDR1 is MGHRA and CDR2 YSYEKL.

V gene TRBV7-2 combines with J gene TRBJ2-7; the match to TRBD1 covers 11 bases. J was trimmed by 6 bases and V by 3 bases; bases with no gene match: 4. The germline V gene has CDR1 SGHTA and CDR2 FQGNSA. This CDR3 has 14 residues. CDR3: CASSFLGTGGEQYV. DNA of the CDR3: TGTGCCAGCAGCTTCCTCGGGACAGGGGGCGAGCAGTACGTC.

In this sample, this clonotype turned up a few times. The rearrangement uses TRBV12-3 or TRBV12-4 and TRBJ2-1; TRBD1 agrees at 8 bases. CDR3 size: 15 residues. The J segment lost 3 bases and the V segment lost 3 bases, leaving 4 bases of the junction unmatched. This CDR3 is CASSFGQGLYNEQFF. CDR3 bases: TGTGCCAGCAGTTTCGGACAGGGCCTCTACAATGAGCAGTTCTTC.

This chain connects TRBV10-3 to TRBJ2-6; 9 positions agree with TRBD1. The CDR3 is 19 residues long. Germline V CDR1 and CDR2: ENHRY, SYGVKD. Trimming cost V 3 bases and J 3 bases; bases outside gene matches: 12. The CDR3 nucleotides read TGTGCCATCAGTGACCCAACCGGGACAGGGCGCTTTGGGGCCAACGTCCTGACTTTC. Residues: CAISDPTGTGRFGANVLTF.